Listed below are T cell receptor beta chains from one sample, sequenced in a study of molecular identifiers for immune sequencing clone quantification. Via MiXCR, TCRdb re-called the PCR reads, giving one row per CDR3 protein. Of about 640,000 distinct CDR3 sequences listed, approximately 20% are singletons. Sequenced input: naive CD8+ T cells from blood, with Jurkat cell RNA spiked in. Receptor source: a human donor in good health. Some libraries in this study had Jurkat cell RNA spiked in. Both conserved end residues are part of each CDR3. The order of the fields is J gene, clone size, D gene, V gene, CDR3 protein, CDR3 DNA. A D gene is named only where the DNA matches it firmly. Clone size, where shown, is once, few, many, or a class for clones that have expanded.

TRBJ2-3 | many | . | TRBV27 | CASSTSGVQADTQYF | TGTGCCAGCAGTACGTCAGGAGTTCAGGCAGATACGCAGTATTTT
TRBJ2-1 | . | TRBD1 | TRBV4-3 | CASSAGQGSSNEQFF | TGCGCCAGCAGCGCGGGACAGGGGTCCTCCAATGAGCAGTTCTTC
TRBJ2-2 | many | TRBD2 | TRBV27 | CASSPLTSGGATGELFF | TGTGCCAGCAGTCCCCTGACTAGCGGGGGGGCAACCGGGGAGCTGTTTTTT
TRBJ2-3 | . | . | TRBV7-9 | CASSPRGAAGATDTQYF | TGTGCCAGCAGCCCCCGGGGGGCGGCGGGAGCCACAGATACGCAGTATTTT
TRBJ2-3 | many | . | TRBV29-1 | CSGSPDTQYF | TGCAGCGGTTCCCCAGATACGCAGTATTTT
TRBJ2-3 | many | . | TRBV15 | CATSRLGFLTDTQYF | TGTGCCACCAGCAGACTTGGGTTTCTCACAGATACGCAGTATTTT
TRBJ1-6 | few | TRBD1 | TRBV7-9 | CASSLADRGNSPLHF | TGTGCCAGCAGCTTAGCGGACAGGGGTAATTCACCCCTCCACTTT
TRBJ2-3 | many | TRBD1 | TRBV4-3 | CASSQESRGQGVDTQYF | TGCGCCAGCAGCCAAGAAAGTAGGGGACAGGGAGTAGATACGCAGTATTTT
TRBJ2-2 | . | . | TRBV9 | CASSLKGGYTGELFF | TGTGCCAGCAGCCTCAAGGGTGGTTACACCGGGGAGCTGTTTTTT
TRBJ2-5 | many | TRBD1 | TRBV27 | CASSLFGQGAETQYF | TGTGCCAGCAGTTTATTTGGGCAGGGGGCCGAGACCCAGTACTTC
TRBJ1-1 | few | . | TRBV7-6 | CASSLEPGGSTEVFF | TGTGCCAGCAGCTTGGAACCGGGGGGTAGCACTGAAGTTTTCTTT
TRBJ2-7 | . | . | TRBV19 | CASTLGQGPSYEQYF | TGTGCCAGTACCCTGGGGCAGGGACCCTCCTACGAGCAGTACTTC
TRBJ2-1 | many | . | TRBV6-2/TRBV6-3 | CASSPTRLGSYNEQFF | TGTGCCAGCAGTCCCACTAGGCTCGGCTCCTACAATGAGCAGTTCTTC
TRBJ2-3 | . | . | TRBV11-3 | CASSSHEPTDTQYF | TGTGCCAGCAGCTCCCATGAGCCGACAGATACGCAGTATTTT
TRBJ1-2 | many | . | TRBV13 | CASSLGSQGRFGYTF | TGTGCCAGCAGCTTAGGGTCCCAGGGACGGTTTGGCTACACCTTC
TRBJ2-7 | many | . | TRBV12-3/TRBV12-4 | CASSFFGVSSYEQYF | TGTGCCAGCAGTTTTTTCGGGGTTAGCTCCTACGAGCAGTACTTC
TRBJ1-2 | . | . | TRBV4-3 | CASSQRGGVYGYTF | TGCGCCAGCAGCCAACGCGGGGGTGTCTATGGCTACACCTTC
TRBJ1-6 | few | . | TRBV6-6 | CASSYLQQGAIYSPLHF | TGTGCCAGCAGTTACCTACAACAGGGAGCAATTTATTCACCCCTCCACTTT
TRBJ1-1 | many | . | TRBV18 | CASSPTTGELTEAFF | TGTGCCAGCTCTCCCACGACGGGAGAACTCACTGAAGCTTTCTTT
TRBJ2-7 | many | . | TRBV7-8 | CASSLDGYYEQYF | TGTGCCAGCAGCTTAGACGGATACTACGAGCAGTACTTC
TRBJ1-1 | . | . | TRBV15 | CATSRGAYLMSTEAFF | TGTGCCACCAGCAGAGGGGCATATTTAATGAGCACTGAAGCTTTCTTT
TRBJ2-7 | . | . | TRBV19 | CASSIAASSYEQYF | TGTGCCAGTAGTATAGCGGCGTCCTCCTACGAGCAGTACTTC
TRBJ2-7 | many | . | TRBV19 | CASSWDARTEQYF | TGTGCCAGTAGTTGGGACGCCAGGACCGAGCAGTACTTC
TRBJ1-5 | many | . | TRBV4-1 | CASSQTDRRNQPQHF | TGCGCCAGCAGCCAAACGGACCGTCGCAATCAGCCCCAGCATTTT
TRBJ2-7 | once | . | TRBV9 | CASSAWAGEEQYF | TGTGCCAGCAGCGCCTGGGCAGGCGAAGAGCAGTACTTC
TRBJ1-3 | many | . | TRBV7-2 | CASSFGPRGPYSGNTIYF | TGTGCCAGCAGCTTTGGCCCCCGTGGGCCATACTCTGGAAACACCATATATTTT
TRBJ2-5 | . | TRBD2 | TRBV12-3/TRBV12-4 | CASNLLAGQETQYF | TGTGCTAGCAACCTACTAGCGGGCCAAGAGACCCAGTACTTC
TRBJ2-5 | many | . | TRBV12-5 | CASGPGTHETQYF | TGTGCTAGTGGCCCCGGGACTCACGAGACCCAGTACTTC
TRBJ2-1 | many | TRBD1 | TRBV29-1 | CSVAEGAGNEQFF | TGCAGCGTTGCAGAGGGGGCCGGCAATGAGCAGTTCTTC
TRBJ2-7 | . | . | TRBV4-1 | CASSQSLSGQGNYEQYF | TGCGCCAGCAGCCAATCGCTCTCGGGTCAGGGGAACTACGAGCAGTACTTC
TRBJ1-4 | many | . | TRBV19 | CASSIEGASTNEKLFF | TGTGCCAGTAGTATCGAGGGCGCCTCAACTAATGAAAAACTGTTTTTT
TRBJ2-7 | few | . | TRBV19 | CASSIGQGVDEQYF | TGTGCCAGTAGTATAGGGCAGGGTGTTGACGAGCAGTACTTC
TRBJ2-1 | many | . | TRBV4-3 | CASSLMGPASYNEQFF | TGCGCCAGCAGCCTTATGGGACCTGCGAGCTACAATGAGCAGTTCTTC
TRBJ2-7 | many | . | TRBV14 | CASSQGLGGGGTSYEQYF | TGTGCCAGCAGCCAAGGCCTCGGAGGAGGGGGCACCTCCTACGAGCAGTACTTC
TRBJ1-2 | . | . | TRBV6-1 | CASTEGHPSFVYGYTF | TGTGCCAGCACTGAAGGACACCCCTCGTTCGTCTATGGCTACACCTTC
TRBJ2-2 | many | . | TRBV6-5 | CASSYGSSGNTGELFF | TGTGCCAGCAGCTACGGATCTTCAGGGAACACCGGGGAGCTGTTTTTT
TRBJ2-4 | few | TRBD1 | TRBV19 | CASSIWNRGSKNIQYF | TGTGCCAGTAGTATATGGAACAGGGGGTCCAAAAACATTCAGTACTTC